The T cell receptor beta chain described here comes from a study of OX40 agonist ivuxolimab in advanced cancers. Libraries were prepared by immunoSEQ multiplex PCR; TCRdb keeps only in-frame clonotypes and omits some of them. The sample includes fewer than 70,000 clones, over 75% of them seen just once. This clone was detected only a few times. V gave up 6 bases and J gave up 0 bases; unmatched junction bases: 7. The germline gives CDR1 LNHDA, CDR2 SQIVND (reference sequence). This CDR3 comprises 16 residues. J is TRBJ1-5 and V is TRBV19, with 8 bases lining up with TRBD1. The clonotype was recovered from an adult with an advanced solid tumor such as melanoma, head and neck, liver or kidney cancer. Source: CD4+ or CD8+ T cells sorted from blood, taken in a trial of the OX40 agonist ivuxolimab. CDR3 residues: CASRIPGTGSNQPQHF. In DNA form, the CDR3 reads TGTGCCAGTAGGATCCCCGGGACAGGTAGCAATCAGCCCCAGCATTTT.